A single sample gave rise to the 18 T cell receptor beta chains below, sequenced in a study of T cell changes during pregnancy in multiple sclerosis. The protocol was immunoSEQ multiplex PCR, while the TCRdb copy is restricted to in-frame clones and leaves out a portion. Of approximately 110,000 clones detected, about nine tenths appear once; the ten largest clones hold around 3.2%. Sequences were derived from peripheral blood, sampled after pregnancy. These receptors were obtained from a female donor with multiple sclerosis, enrolled in a pregnancy study.

The chain uses TRBV19 and TRBJ2-7, with a possible D match to TRBD2 (5 bases). Germline CDR1 and CDR2: LNHDA and SQIVND (reference sequence). CDR3 length equals 16 residues. Trimming removed 7 bases at V and 3 bases at J, with 22 bases between. This CDR3 reads CASTSELKTGYYEQYF. The DNA for the CDR3 is TGTGCCAGTACCTCCGAACTTAAGACGGGATACTACGAGCAGTACTTC.

V is TRBV6-5 and J is TRBJ1-6; the match to TRBD1 covers 9 bases. The CDR3 is 14 amino acids. V shed 0 bases, J shed 9 bases, and the junction held 0 bases outside the gene matches. Germline values: CDR1 MNHEY, CDR2 SVGAGI. The CDR3 DNA sequence: TGTGCCAGCAGTTACTCGGGACAGGGTTCACCCCTCCACTTT. Amino acid sequence: CASSYSGQGSPLHF.

CDR3 sequence: CASGNRLDRGLEAFF. CDR3 coding DNA: TGTGCCAGCGGGAATAGACTGGACAGGGGGTTGGAAGCTTTCTTT. This chain links TRBV7-9 with TRBJ1-1, with TRBD1 matching over 10 bases. Germline V gives CDR1 SEHNR, CDR2 FQNEAQ (reference sequence). The CDR3 has 15 amino acids. V dropped 8 bases and J dropped 8; count of bases not matched to a gene: 14.

This clone occurred once. The chain combines TRBV11-1 with TRBJ1-4; D may be TRBD1 (5 bases). V shed 5 bases and J shed 4 bases, with 14 bases lying between them. This CDR3 has 15 amino acids. Per germline, CDR1 SGHAT and CDR2 FQDESV (reference sequence). The CDR3: CASSPRPGLNEKLFF. The CDR3 coding sequence is TGTGCCAGCAGCCCCCGACCAGGGCTTAATGAAAAACTGTTTTTT.

This sequence joins TRBV7-9 and TRBJ1-1; D perhaps matches TRBD1 (6 bases). The V gene lost 4 bases and the J gene lost 6 bases, with 12 bases spanning the gap. The germline V gene encodes CDR1 SEHNR and CDR2 FQNEAQ (reference sequence). The CDR3 has 13 residues. DNA for the CDR3: TGTGCCAGCAGCTCACAGGGTTGGCCTGAAGCTTTCTTT. Translating gives CASSSQGWPEAFF.

The chain couples TRBV7-3 to TRBJ2-3; 10 positions match TRBD2. The CDR3 spans 15 residues. After removal of 6 bases from V and 0 bases from J, the junction contained 3 bases not matched to a gene. Germline CDR1 SGHTA, CDR2 FQGTGA. The CDR3 reads CASSRLAGSTDTQYF. Written as DNA, the CDR3 is TGTGCCAGCAGTCGACTAGCGGGTAGCACAGATACGCAGTATTTT.

The gene calls are TRBV5-8 and TRBJ2-1, with a possible D match to TRBD1 (7 bases). CDR3 length equals 14 residues. Trimming left V 7 bases short and J 4 bases short, with 15 bases between. CDR1 is SGHTS, CDR2 YDEGEE, per germline. The CDR3 DNA is TGTGCCAGCTCCGCGGGACAGAGATACAATGAGCAGTTCTTC. Amino acids: CASSAGQRYNEQFF.

J is TRBJ2-1 and V is TRBV7-3, with a weak D call TRBD1 (6 bases). With 5 bases removed from V and 8 bases from J, the gap between germline ends came to 13 bases. Germline-derived CDR1 and CDR2 are SGHTA and FQGTGA. The CDR3 consists of 13 residues. CDR3 DNA sequence: TGTGCCAGCAGCGCGGACAGTGGCCATGAGCAGTTCTTC. This sequence encodes CASSADSGHEQFF.

The chain is built from TRBV5-6 and TRBJ1-3; D is uncertain. Trimming pared 4 bases from V and 0 bases from J, leaving 8 bases between. CDR3 length: 14 residues. Germline assignment: CDR1 SGHDT and CDR2 YYEEEE. Written as DNA, the CDR3 is TGTGCCAGCAGCCGGGTCAGCTCTGGAAACACCATATATTTT. Translation gives CASSRVSSGNTIYF. The whole variable domain, remainder taken from reference TRBV5-6 and TRBJ1-3, is DAGVTQSPTHLIKTRGQQVTLRCSPKSGHDTVSWYQQALGQGPQFIFQYYEEEERQRGNFPDRFSGHQFPNYSSELNVNALLLGDSALYLCASSRVSSGNTIYFGEGSWLTVV.

V is TRBV9 and J is TRBJ2-1, with 7 bases identical to TRBD1. Trimming took 0 bases from V and 10 from J; bases not matched to a gene: 4. The CDR3 totals 13 residues. Looked up from germline, CDR1 is SGDLS and CDR2 is YYNGEE. For the CDR3, the DNA is TGTGCCAGCAGCGTAGTAAAGGACAGGGAGCAGTTCTTC. Encoded protein: CASSVVKDREQFF.

The chain employs TRBV6-1 and TRBJ2-5, with 7 bases identical to TRBD1. The CDR3 consists of 14 residues. J lost 5 bases, V lost 6 bases, and 9 bases had no gene match. The germline V gene encodes CDR1 MNHNS and CDR2 SASEGT. CDR3 residues: CASSRKTGWETQYF. In DNA, the CDR3 is TGTGCCAGCAGCCGAAAGACAGGGTGGGAGACCCAGTACTTC.

This clone has a handful of counts. The gene calls are TRBV15 and TRBJ1-5, with D uncertain. V was trimmed by 4 bases and J by 5 bases, leaving 6 bases between them. The CDR3 length is 12 residues. Germline CDR1 and CDR2: LNHNV and YYDKDF (reference sequence). The chain's CDR3 is CATSMTDQPQHF. The CDR3 DNA is TGTGCCACCAGCATGACTGATCAGCCCCAGCATTTT.

The chain uses TRBV19 and TRBJ1-1; maybe TRBD1 (6 bases). The ends were cut back, 7 bases at V and 2 bases at J, with 20 bases in the middle. The CDR3 spans 16 residues. Germline V gene data show CDR1 as LNHDA and CDR2 as SQIVND (reference sequence). The CDR3 coding sequence is TGTGCCAGTACCCCCTCGCGCGGGGGCGAAAACACTGAAGCTTTCTTT. The encoded protein is CASTPSRGGENTEAFF.

The genes are TRBV5-4 and TRBJ2-7, with D possibly TRBD1 on 6 matching bases. Deletions cut 4 bases from V and 7 bases from J, with 18 bases between. Germline-derived CDR1 and CDR2 are SGHNT and YYREEE (reference sequence). CDR3 length equals 14 residues. The CDR3 protein is CASSPEPGVWEQYF. DNA for the CDR3: TGTGCCAGCAGCCCCGAGCCAGGGGTCTGGGAGCAGTACTTC.

The chain uses TRBV5-1 and TRBJ1-1, with unresolved D. V gave up 4 bases and J gave up 0 bases, with 10 bases separating them. Germline V gene sequence: CDR1 SGHRS, CDR2 YFSETQ. CDR3 length: 14 amino acids. The CDR3 DNA follows: TGCGCCAGCAGCCCCGGTGAGTTGAACACTGAAGCTTTCTTT. It is translated as CASSPGELNTEAFF.

The gene calls are TRBV4-1 and TRBJ2-6; tentative D call: TRBD2 (7 bases). The CDR3 extends over 18 amino acids. Germline CDR1 reads MGHRA; CDR2 reads YSYEKL. Trimming removed 3 bases from V and 2 bases from J, with 17 bases in between. The chain's CDR3 is CASSQAVGGQAGANVLTF. CDR3 nucleotide sequence: TGCGCCAGCAGCCAGGCCGTGGGGGGGCAAGCTGGGGCCAACGTCCTGACTTTC.

The chain employs TRBV19 and TRBJ1-6; 9 nucleotides align to TRBD1. Losses at the gene ends were 5 bases for V and 14 bases for J; bases not matched to a gene: 13. The germline V gene has CDR1 LNHDA and CDR2 SQIVND (reference sequence). The CDR3 runs to 15 residues. The CDR3 reads CASSPLWTGDSSLHF. In DNA, the CDR3 is TGTGCCAGTAGTCCCCTATGGACAGGGGATTCGTCCCTCCACTTT.

The genes are TRBV7-8 and TRBJ1-4; D unclear. Germline CDR1 is SGHVS and CDR2 is FQNEAQ. V lost 2 bases, J lost 8 bases, and 6 bases lay in between. This CDR3 region has 12 residues. The CDR3 reads CASSLTSEKLFF. The CDR3 bases are TGTGCCAGCAGCTTAACATCCGAAAAACTGTTTTTT.